These 28 T cell receptor beta chains were all obtained from the same sample, sequenced in a study of blood T cell repertoires in COVID-19. Clones were read by immunoSEQ multiplex PCR, and TCRdb kept only the in-frame ones, dropping some. The table has about 45,000 clones, roughly 63% seen once. The material sequenced was peripheral blood. All receptors derive from an elderly man with acute or convalescent COVID-19.

This clone occurred a few times. V usage is TRBV2 and J usage is TRBJ1-5; the D gene is possibly TRBD1 (5 bases). The CDR3 contains 17 residues. Germline values: CDR1 SNHLY, CDR2 FYNNEI. The V end lost 5 bases, the J end lost 0 bases, and 17 bases lay between the germline ends. CDR3 sequence: CASSLIQARYSNQPQHF. The CDR3 nucleotides are TGTGCCAGCAGTCTGATACAGGCCCGCTATAGCAATCAGCCCCAGCATTTT.

The rearrangement links TRBV19 to TRBJ2-1; maybe TRBD1 (5 bases). Germline values: CDR1 LNHDA, CDR2 SQIVND (reference sequence). With 4 bases removed from V and 0 bases from J, the gap between germline ends came to 7 bases. The CDR3 is 14 amino acids. The CDR3 spells CASSTDISYNEQFF. The DNA of the CDR3 is TGTGCCAGTAGTACGGACATCTCCTACAATGAGCAGTTCTTC.

V usage is TRBV4-3 and J usage is TRBJ2-1; 9 bases agree with TRBD2. Trimming removed 4 bases from V and 5 bases from J; junction bases left unmatched: 6. Germline-derived CDR1 and CDR2 are LGHNA and YSLEER. The CDR3 contains 15 residues. CDR3 in DNA: TGCGCCAGCAGCCCCGGGACTAGCAGACACAATGAGCAGTTCTTC. It is translated as CASSPGTSRHNEQFF.

J is TRBJ1-6 and V is TRBV5-4; perhaps TRBD1 as D (5 bases). CDR1 SGHNT and CDR2 YYREEE come from the germline V gene (reference sequence). The CDR3 contains 14 residues. Trimming left V 0 bases short and J 7 bases short, with 8 bases between. CDR3: CASSLDGGNSPLHF. In nucleotides, the CDR3 is TGTGCCAGCAGCTTGGATGGGGGGAATTCACCCCTCCACTTT.

The gene calls are TRBV6-6 and TRBJ1-1; 7 bases line up with TRBD1. The CDR3 spans 13 residues. Trimming took 5 bases from V and 6 from J; bases not matched to a gene: 6. Germline V CDR1 and CDR2: MNHNY, SVGAGI (reference sequence). The CDR3 is CASSVPQGAEAFF. CDR3 bases: TGTGCCAGCAGTGTCCCTCAGGGGGCTGAAGCTTTCTTT.

V usage is TRBV18 and J usage is TRBJ1-1; D is perhaps TRBD1 (5 bases). Trimming pared 2 bases from V and 8 bases from J, leaving 12 bases between. The CDR3 has 13 residues. Germline lookup yields CDR1 KGHSH and CDR2 LQKENI. The CDR3 loop is CASSPSQNREAFF. The CDR3 DNA reads TGTGCCAGCTCACCATCTCAAAACAGGGAAGCTTTCTTT. Full variable domain (missing parts from reference TRBV18 and TRBJ1-1): NAGVMQNPRHLVRRRGQEARLRCSPMKGHSHVYWYRQLPEEGLKFMVYLQKENIIDESGMPKERFSAEFPKEGPSILRIQQVVRGDSAAYFCASSPSQNREAFFGQGTRLTVV.

In this sample, this clone turned up a few times. The V and J genes are TRBV6-2 or TRBV6-3 and TRBJ2-1, with D unclear. The CDR3 covers 13 residues. Looked up from germline, CDR1 is MNHEY and CDR2 is SVGEGT. V lost 5 bases and J 5 bases, leaving 10 bases between the germline ends. CDR3 sequence (DNA): TGTGCCAGCAGTCCCACAGAAAACAATGAGCAGTTCTTC. Residues: CASSPTENNEQFF.

V and J are TRBV2 and TRBJ1-3, with D hard to call. The CDR3 loop spans 13 amino acids. V lost 0 bases and J lost 7, with 7 bases in between. CDR1 is SNHLY, CDR2 FYNNEI, per germline. The CDR3 DNA is TGTGCCAGCAGTGAAGCGGGGAGGAACACCATATATTTT. This translates into CASSEAGRNTIYF. Full variable domain (outside the CDR3, taken from reference TRBV2 and TRBJ1-3): EPEVTQTPSHQVTQMGQEVILRCVPISNHLYFYWYRQILGQKVEFLVSFYNNEISEKSEIFDDQFSVERPDGSNFTLKIRSTKLEDSAMYFCASSEAGRNTIYFGEGSWLTVV.

A single count supports this clone. V gene TRBV7-3 combines with J gene TRBJ2-7, with TRBD2 as a possible D gene (7 bases). V dropped 0 bases and J dropped 4 bases, with 13 bases sitting between them. The CDR3 sequence is 15 residues long. Germline V gene lookup returns CDR1 SGHTA and CDR2 FQGTGA. Here the CDR3 DNA reads TGTGCCAGCAGCTTAACATCTGGGGGGGCTTACGAGCAGTACTTC. Its translation is CASSLTSGGAYEQYF.

The sample holds a few counts of this clone. This chain's CDR3 is CASSPPSVLSHEQYF. Written as DNA, the CDR3 is TGTGCCAGCAGCCCCCCTTCAGTCCTTTCCCACGAGCAGTACTTC. This chain uses TRBV5-6 with TRBJ2-7; no clear D gene. Per germline, CDR1 SGHDT and CDR2 YYEEEE. This CDR3 contains 15 residues. The ends were cut back, 4 bases at V and 5 bases at J, with 19 bases in the middle.

This clone was counted ten times or more. This sequence joins TRBV11-2 and TRBJ2-1, with a weak D call TRBD1 (6 bases). V was trimmed by 1 base and J by 10 bases, leaving 11 bases between them. CDR3 length equals 13 residues. The V gene's germline CDR1 is SGHAT and CDR2 FQNNGV. CDR3 protein: CASSLAHQGEQFF. The CDR3, as DNA: TGTGCCAGCAGCTTAGCCCACCAGGGGGAGCAGTTCTTC.

The gene calls are TRBV9 and TRBJ2-5, with a possible D match to TRBD2 (6 bases). Trimming cost V 4 bases and J 9 bases, with 16 bases left between them. Looked up from germline, CDR1 is SGDLS and CDR2 is YYNGEE. This CDR3 spans 13 amino acids. The CDR3 region has the DNA TGTGCCAGCAGCCCCGCGGACCCGGGGGCCCAGTACTTC. Translated: CASSPADPGAQYF.

The chain links TRBV15 to TRBJ1-6; 9 bases agree with TRBD1. The CDR3 sequence is 13 residues long. CDR1 and CDR2 (germline): LNHNV, YYDKDF (reference sequence). Losses at the gene ends were 9 bases for V and 7 bases for J; bases not matched to a gene: 4. The CDR3 spells CATRGQGNSPLHF. In nucleotides, the CDR3 is TGTGCCACGCGTGGACAGGGGAATTCACCCCTCCACTTT.

This clone was seen ten or more times. The CDR3: CASSPRQGDYEQYF. As DNA, the CDR3 is TGTGCCAGCAGCCCCCGACAGGGCGACTACGAGCAGTACTTC. The chain uses TRBV7-8 and TRBJ2-7; 7 bases are a match to TRBD1. CDR3 length equals 14 residues. Germline-derived CDR1 and CDR2 are SGHVS and FQNEAQ. With 5 bases clipped from V and 3 bases from J, the junction kept 7 bases outside the gene matches.

V is TRBV28 and J is TRBJ2-3, with D unclear. The CDR3 length is 16 residues. The germline gives CDR1 MDHEN, CDR2 SYDVKM. V gave up 2 bases and J gave up 0 bases, with 12 bases separating them. The CDR3 DNA sequence: TGTGCCAGCAGTTTAGCTTGGTCAGCGAGCACAGATACGCAGTATTTT. Translating gives CASSLAWSASTDTQYF.

In this sample, this clone turned up a few times. The rearrangement links TRBV19 to TRBJ1-2; D is ambiguous. The CDR3 covers 13 residues. The V gene lost 3 bases and the J gene lost 8 bases, with 13 bases spanning the gap. Germline V gene lookup returns CDR1 LNHDA and CDR2 SQIVND (reference sequence). Here the CDR3 reads CASSIDSLRGYTF. For the CDR3, the DNA is TGTGCCAGTAGTATTGACTCTCTACGGGGCTACACCTTC.

This clone was picked up a small number of times. This chain uses TRBV7-6 with TRBJ1-1; 7 nucleotides match TRBD1. V lost 1 base and J lost 3; bases outside the gene matches: 11. The CDR3 consists of 17 residues. From germline, CDR1 is SGHVS and CDR2 FNYEAQ. As DNA, the CDR3 is TGTGCCAGCAGCTTAGGGGTCAACAGGGGTACCCACACTGAAGCTTTCTTT. Protein product: CASSLGVNRGTHTEAFF. Full variable domain (outside the CDR3, taken from reference TRBV7-6 and TRBJ1-1): GAGVSQSPRYKVTKRGQDVALRCDPISGHVSLYWYRQALGQGPEFLTYFNYEAQQDKSGLPNDRFSAERPEGSISTLTIQRTEQRDSAMYRCASSLGVNRGTHTEAFFGQGTRLTVV.

This clone was counted only a few times. This chain uses TRBV5-1 with TRBJ2-2; tentatively, D is TRBD1 (5 bases). CDR3 length equals 14 residues. The V and J ends lost 5 bases and 3 bases respectively, with 11 bases between them. CDR1 SGHRS and CDR2 YFSETQ come from the germline V gene. The CDR3 region has the DNA TGCGCCAGCAGGGTACAAGGGGACACCGGGGAGCTGTTTTTT. Translated: CASRVQGDTGELFF.

V and J are TRBV11-2 and TRBJ2-7; tentatively, D is TRBD2 (5 bases). The CDR3 length is 16 residues. Germline CDR1 reads SGHAT; CDR2 reads FQNNGV. With 0 bases removed from V and 2 bases from J, the gap between germline ends came to 14 bases. CDR3 in amino acids: CASSLDQRAAPYEQYF. The CDR3 coding sequence is TGTGCCAGCAGCTTAGATCAGAGGGCCGCCCCCTACGAGCAGTACTTC.

The J gene is TRBJ1-2, the V gene TRBV6-5, with D hard to call. The germline gives CDR1 MNHEY, CDR2 SVGAGI. V shed 8 bases and J shed 3 bases, with 13 bases lying between them. The CDR3 consists of 13 residues. The CDR3 is CASRTSPYYGYTF. The DNA of the CDR3 is TGTGCCAGCCGTACTTCTCCCTACTATGGCTACACCTTC.

The rearrangement uses TRBV2 and TRBJ1-4; 8 bases map to TRBD1. The germline CDR1 and CDR2 sequences are SNHLY and FYNNEI. The CDR3 is 14 amino acids. V shed 5 bases and J 4 bases; nucleotides not matched to a gene: 3. As DNA, the CDR3 is TGTGCCAGCAGTTACAGGGGGGATAATGAAAAACTGTTTTTT. It codes for CASSYRGDNEKLFF.

The rearrangement uses TRBV29-1 and TRBJ2-7; TRBD1 matches 9 bases. The V segment lost 5 bases and the J segment 5 bases; nucleotides outside the gene matches: 10. Germline V CDR1 and CDR2: SQVTM, ANQGSEA. The CDR3 has 14 residues. In DNA form, the CDR3 reads TGCAGCGTTCTTGGAACAGGGGGCGTTAACGAGCAGTACTTC. Translation gives CSVLGTGGVNEQYF.

V gene TRBV30 combines with J gene TRBJ1-5; D possibly corresponds to TRBD1 (6 bases). CDR1 and CDR2 from the germline V gene are GTSNPN and SVGIG (reference sequence). V lost 2 bases and J lost 0, with 14 bases in between. The CDR3 is 16 amino acids. Written as DNA, the CDR3 is TGTGCCTGGAGTCCCGGGACATTTTATAGCAATCAGCCCCAGCATTTT. As protein: CAWSPGTFYSNQPQHF.

The chain's CDR3 is CASSLMQGAAVEAFF. For the CDR3, the DNA is TGTGCCAGCAGCTTAATGCAGGGGGCGGCGGTTGAAGCTTTCTTT. The chain couples TRBV11-1 to TRBJ1-1; TRBD1 agrees at 8 bases. Losses at the gene ends were 2 bases for V and 7 bases for J; bases not matched to a gene: 9. The CDR3 covers 15 residues. Per germline, CDR1 SGHAT and CDR2 FQDESV (reference sequence). The whole variable domain, filled in from reference TRBV11-1 and TRBJ1-1, reads EAEVAQSPRYKITEKSQAVAFWCDPISGHATLYWYRQILGQGPELLVQFQDESVVDDSQLPKDRFSAERLKGVDSTLKIQPAELGDSAMYLCASSLMQGAAVEAFFGQGTRLTVV.

The V call is TRBV30, the J call TRBJ2-7; 9 nucleotides line up with TRBD1. The CDR3 sequence is 14 residues long. Losses at the gene ends were 4 bases for V and 3 bases for J; bases not matched to a gene: 7. Germline lookup yields CDR1 GTSNPN and CDR2 SVGIG (reference sequence). The CDR3 DNA sequence: TGTGCCTGGAACCGACAGGGGGGAGGCTACGAGCAGTACTTC. The encoded protein is CAWNRQGGGYEQYF.

V gene TRBV19 combines with J gene TRBJ1-1; D unresolved. Germline V gene data show CDR1 as LNHDA and CDR2 as SQIVND (reference sequence). The CDR3 consists of 14 residues. V lost 8 bases and J 5 bases, leaving 18 bases between the germline ends. The CDR3 coding sequence is TGTGCCAGTGTCCAGGACTCCGGAGGGACTGAAGCTTTCTTT. Its protein product is CASVQDSGGTEAFF.

The chain is built from TRBV6-5 and TRBJ2-7; D is possibly TRBD1 (5 bases). This CDR3 region has 13 residues. Trimming pared 2 bases from V and 4 bases from J, leaving 9 bases between. CDR1 MNHEY and CDR2 SVGAGI come from the germline V gene. CDR3: CASSYAQGYEQYF. In DNA, the CDR3 is TGTGCCAGCAGTTACGCCCAGGGATACGAGCAGTACTTC.

The V call is TRBV6-1, the J call TRBJ2-1; D uncertain. CDR3 length equals 16 residues. Germline loops: CDR1 MNHNS, CDR2 SASEGT. V lost 0 bases and J lost 0, with 9 bases in between. CDR3 sequence reads: CASSEARSSSYNEQFF. CDR3 sequence (DNA): TGTGCCAGCAGTGAAGCTCGGAGTAGCTCCTACAATGAGCAGTTCTTC.